This T cell receptor (beta chain) was sequenced during a study of beta chain features in type 1 diabetes. Study results and caveats: VDJ junctions from type 1 diabetes patients carried fewer insertions and larger deletions. A PCR bias possibly favoring shorter templates would apply equally to patients and controls.

As regards this clone: Its cognate antigen is unknown.

Germline loops: CDR1 KGHSH, CDR2 LQKENI. The CDR3 sequence is 16 residues long. J gave up 0 bases and V 5 bases, and 5 bases lay outside the gene matches. Every isolated RNA sample was fully reverse transcribed, so sequencing captured expressed TCRB transcripts. Assay: immunoSEQ multiplex PCR; the TCRdb copy retains only in-frame clones and omits some. The table records fewer than 65,000 clones, about 61% of them present only once. J is TRBJ1-3 and V is TRBV18; TRBD1 matches 9 bases. The sample taken for sequencing was Tregs from blood. The TCR was taken from a woman aged 18-29 years in good health. CDR3 sequence: CASSGQGPRSGNTIYF. The CDR3 nucleotides read TGTGCCAGCTCAGGACAGGGGCCCCGCTCTGGAAACACCATATATTTT.